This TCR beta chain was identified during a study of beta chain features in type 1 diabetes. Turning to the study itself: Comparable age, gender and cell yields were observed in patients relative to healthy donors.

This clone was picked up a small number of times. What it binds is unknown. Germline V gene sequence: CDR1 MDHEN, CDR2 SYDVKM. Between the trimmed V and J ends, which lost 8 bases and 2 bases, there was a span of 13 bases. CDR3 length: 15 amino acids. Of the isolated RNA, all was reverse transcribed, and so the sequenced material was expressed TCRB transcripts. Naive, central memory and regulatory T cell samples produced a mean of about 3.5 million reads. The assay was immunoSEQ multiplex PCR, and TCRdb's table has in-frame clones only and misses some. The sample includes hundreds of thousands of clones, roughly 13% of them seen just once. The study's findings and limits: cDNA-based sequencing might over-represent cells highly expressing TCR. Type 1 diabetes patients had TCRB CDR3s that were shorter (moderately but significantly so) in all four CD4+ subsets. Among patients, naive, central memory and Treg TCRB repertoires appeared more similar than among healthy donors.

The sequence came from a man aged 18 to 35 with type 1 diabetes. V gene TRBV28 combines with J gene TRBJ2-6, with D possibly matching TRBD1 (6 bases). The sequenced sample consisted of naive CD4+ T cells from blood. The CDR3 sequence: CASYSQGTGANVLTF. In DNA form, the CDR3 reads TGTGCCAGCTATTCACAGGGCACTGGGGCCAACGTCCTGACTTTC.